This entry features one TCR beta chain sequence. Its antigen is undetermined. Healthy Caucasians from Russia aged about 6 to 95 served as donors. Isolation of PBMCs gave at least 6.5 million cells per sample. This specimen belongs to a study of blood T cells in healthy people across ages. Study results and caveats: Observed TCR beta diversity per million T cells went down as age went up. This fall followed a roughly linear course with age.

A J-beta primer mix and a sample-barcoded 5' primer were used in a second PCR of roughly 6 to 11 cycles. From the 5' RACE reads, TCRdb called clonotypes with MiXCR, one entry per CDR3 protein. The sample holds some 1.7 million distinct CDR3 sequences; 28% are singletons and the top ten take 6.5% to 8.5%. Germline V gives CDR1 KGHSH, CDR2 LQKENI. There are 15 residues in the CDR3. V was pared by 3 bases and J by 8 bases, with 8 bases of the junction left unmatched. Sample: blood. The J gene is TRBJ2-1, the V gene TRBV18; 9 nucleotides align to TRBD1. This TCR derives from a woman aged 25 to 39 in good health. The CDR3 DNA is TGTGCCAGCTCACCGCCGGGACAGGGAAGCTATGAGCAGTTCTTC. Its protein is CASSPPGQGSYEQFF.